Listed below are T cell receptor beta chains from one sample, sequenced in a study of T-cell reconstitution after alpha-beta-depleted transplantation in children. TCRdb analysed the PCR reads with MiXCR anew, one entry per CDR3 protein. The table shows some 500,000 distinct CDR3 sequences, with about 30% occurring only once. Sequences were derived from PBMCs from the stem cell graft donor, sampled from the stem cell graft. The receptors shown here come from a human donor who donated a stem cell graft to a child with aplastic anemia. The CDR3 runs from the conserved cysteine through the conserved F or W. D genes are given only for firm matches. The size of a clone is reported for some rows only, either as once, few or many, or as a class for expanded clones.

TRBD2 16 TRBJ2-3 TRBV28 NA CASSLPGLGASDTQYF TGTGCCAGCAGTTTACCTGGACTAGGGGCCTCAGATACGCAGTATTTT
TRBD1 13 TRBJ1-2 TRBV19 few CASAGGQAIRYTF TGTGCCAGTGCAGGAGGACAGGCAATTCGCTACACCTTC
NA 14 TRBJ1-2 TRBV3-1 NA CASSPPTRSYGYTF TGTGCCAGCAGCCCGCCGACTAGAAGCTATGGCTACACCTTC
TRBD1 12 TRBJ2-7 TRBV30 NA CAWEGQGYEQYF TGTGCCTGGGAGGGACAGGGGTACGAGCAGTACTTC
NA 16 TRBJ2-3 TRBV6-5 NA CASSYRGAASTDTQYF TGTGCCAGCAGTTACCGGGGGGCAGCTAGCACAGATACGCAGTATTTT
NA 14 TRBJ2-7 TRBV30 few CAWSDLGTNYEQYF TGTGCCTGGAGTGACCTGGGGACCAACTACGAGCAGTACTTC
NA 13 TRBJ1-1 TRBV19 many CASSIVSGAEAFF TGTGCCAGTAGTATTGTCTCCGGGGCTGAAGCTTTCTTT
NA 12 TRBJ1-1 TRBV18 NA CASSPVSTEAFF TGTGCCAGCTCCCCCGTGAGCACTGAAGCTTTCTTT
NA 13 TRBJ1-1 TRBV29-1 few CSYSRGGNTEAFF TGCAGTTATTCACGGGGGGGGAACACTGAAGCTTTCTTT
TRBD2 16 TRBJ2-7 TRBV7-6 NA CASSQILAGGSYEQYF TGTGCCAGCAGCCAGATACTAGCGGGAGGCTCCTACGAGCAGTACTTC
TRBD1 14 TRBJ2-5 TRBV7-2 NA CASRAGTAKETQYF TGTGCCAGCAGGGCCGGGACAGCGAAAGAGACCCAGTACTTC
NA 13 TRBJ2-5 TRBV7-9 NA CASSSTDQETQYF TGTGCCAGCAGCTCGACAGACCAAGAGACCCAGTACTTC